These 21 T cell receptor beta chains originate from one sample sequenced in a study of T cell repertoires in cytomegalovirus infection. These TCRs' antigens remain unknown. TCRdb fed the reads into MiXCR, producing one record per CDR3 protein. The sample includes over 100,000 distinct CDR3 sequences, 10% of them seen just once. The sample taken for sequencing was PBMCs, sequenced either directly or after in vitro stimulation (not recorded which). These receptors all come from a human donor in good health (CMV status not recorded). Some clones in this sample may be carry-over from other donors' samples.

This chain joins TRBV7-9 and TRBJ2-4; TRBD1 is a possible D gene (5 bases). V dropped 5 bases and J dropped 4 bases, with 15 bases sitting between them. The CDR3 covers 15 residues. Germline-derived CDR1 and CDR2 are SEHNR and FQNEAQ (reference sequence). The CDR3 DNA sequence: TGTGCCAGCAGCCCGGGTTCGGACACGAAAAACATTCAGTACTTC. Translation: CASSPGSDTKNIQYF.

The V gene is TRBV7-9, the J gene TRBJ2-2; TRBD1 matches at 7 bases. Unmatched junction bases numbered 5, after V lost 5 bases and J lost 5 bases. Germline CDR1 and CDR2: SEHNR and FQNEAQ (reference sequence). The CDR3 runs to 14 residues. The CDR3: CASSLRQGTGELFF. For the CDR3, the DNA is TGTGCCAGCAGCCTTCGACAGGGTACCGGGGAGCTGTTTTTT.

This clonotype was detected only a few times. This chain connects TRBV12-3 or TRBV12-4 to TRBJ2-1; TRBD1 aligns across 9 bases. J gave up 8 bases and V 6 bases, and 8 bases lay outside the gene matches. CDR3 length: 14 residues. The DNA of the CDR3 is TGTGCCAGCAGAGAACAGGGGGCGAGTTATGAGCAGTTCTTC. It yields the protein CASREQGASYEQFF.

This clonotype was seen ten or more times. The chain recombines TRBV7-9 with TRBJ2-1; 13 bases are shared with TRBD2. The CDR3 runs 19 residues. The J segment lost 2 bases and the V segment lost 0 bases, leaving 7 bases of the junction unmatched. Germline CDR1 reads SEHNR; CDR2 reads FQNEAQ (reference sequence). CDR3 DNA sequence: TGTGCCAGCAGCTTAGCGGAATCCGGGACTAGCGGGGCCTACAATGAGCAGTTCTTC. Translation: CASSLAESGTSGAYNEQFF.

This clonotype was detected many times. The V and J genes are TRBV7-2 and TRBJ1-1, with D hard to call. The germline V gene has CDR1 SGHTA and CDR2 FQGNSA. This CDR3 is built from 16 residues. V shed 4 bases and J shed 6 bases, with 21 bases lying between them. CDR3 DNA sequence: TGTGCCAGCAGCTCATTACCGGTTGTACCCCGGGCTGAAGCTTTCTTT. This encodes CASSSLPVVPRAEAFF.

V is TRBV18 and J is TRBJ2-1; no definite D call. Germline CDR1 reads KGHSH; CDR2 reads LQKENI. V lost 5 bases to trimming and J lost 3 bases, with 5 bases between them. The CDR3 totals 12 residues. Here the CDR3 reads CASSGDYNEQFF. The CDR3 DNA is TGTGCCAGCTCAGGGGACTACAATGAGCAGTTCTTC.

This clonotype showed up just a few times. This rearrangement joins TRBV12-3 or TRBV12-4 to TRBJ2-5; the D call may be TRBD1 or TRBD2 (6 bases each). V was clipped by 6 bases and J by 3 bases, with 17 bases between them. CDR3 length: 15 residues. DNA for the CDR3: TGTGCCAGCAGACCCGACGGGGGCGGAAAAGAGACCCAGTACTTC. It is translated as CASRPDGGGKETQYF.

Ten or more counts support this clonotype. The chain links TRBV27 to TRBJ1-1, with 7 bases that match TRBD1. The CDR3 has 14 residues. Germline assignment: CDR1 MNHEY and CDR2 SMNVEV (reference sequence). The J segment lost 7 bases and the V segment lost 6 bases, leaving 11 bases of the junction unmatched. CDR3 bases: TGTGCCAGCAGCCTCGGACAGGTTCGGGGTGAAGCTTTCTTT. As protein: CASSLGQVRGEAFF.

This clonotype has more than one count but fewer than ten. This chain links TRBV7-8 with TRBJ1-5; the D gene is possibly TRBD1 (6 bases). With 1 base removed from V and 5 bases from J, the gap between germline ends came to 12 bases. CDR1 and CDR2 (germline): SGHVS, FQNEAQ. This CDR3 region has 15 residues. CDR3 sequence: CASSLGGGADQPQHF. The DNA for the CDR3 is TGTGCCAGCAGCTTAGGAGGGGGGGCGGATCAGCCCCAGCATTTT.

The sample holds many counts of this clonotype. The chain employs TRBV19 and TRBJ1-1; D uncertain. Germline V CDR1 and CDR2: LNHDA, SQIVND (reference sequence). This CDR3 comprises 15 residues. V was clipped by 6 bases and J by 4 bases, with 18 bases between them. The CDR3: CASRVYGVVATEAFF. DNA for the CDR3: TGTGCCAGTAGAGTATACGGGGTAGTGGCCACTGAAGCTTTCTTT. Full variable domain (missing parts from reference TRBV19 and TRBJ1-1): DGGITQSPKYLFRKEGQNVTLSCEQNLNHDAMYWYRQDPGQGLRLIYYSQIVNDFQKGDIAEGYSVSREKKESFPLTVTSAQKNPTAFYLCASRVYGVVATEAFFGQGTRLTVV.

Concerning this clonotype itself: A much bigger clone sits one base away, suggesting this may be a read error. As the CDR3 is not closed by the conserved phenylalanine or tryptophan, this likely results from a read error. The gene calls are TRBV7-2 and TRBJ2-2; D might be TRBD1 (5 bases). The V end was cut by 3 bases, the J end by 6 bases, with 11 bases between. Per germline, CDR1 SGHTA and CDR2 FQGNSA. The CDR3 runs 14 residues. CDR3 loop: CASSLYTGAGELFS. CDR3 coding DNA: TGTGCCAGCAGCTTGTACACAGGTGCCGGGGAGCTGTTTTCT.

This clonotype has at least ten counts. The chain couples TRBV12-3 or TRBV12-4 to TRBJ1-1; D ambiguous. The V and J ends lost 1 base and 3 bases respectively, with 12 bases between them. The CDR3 has 15 amino acids. The CDR3 DNA sequence: TGTGCCAGCAGTTTAGGCCACGGGAATGACACTGAAGCTTTCTTT. It yields the protein CASSLGHGNDTEAFF.

This clonotype has just a few counts. The chain employs TRBV5-1 and TRBJ2-2; D unresolved. The germline V gene has CDR1 SGHRS and CDR2 YFSETQ. This CDR3 is 14 amino acids long. The V and J ends lost 4 bases and 6 bases respectively, with 13 bases between them. This CDR3 reads CASSVDVQPGELFF. CDR3 sequence (DNA): TGCGCCAGCAGCGTGGACGTACAACCCGGGGAGCTGTTTTTT.

This clonotype was seen ten or more times. This sequence joins TRBV7-9 and TRBJ2-5; D not resolved. Germline V gives CDR1 SEHNR, CDR2 FQNEAQ (reference sequence). V was pared by 2 bases and J by 5 bases, with 6 bases between. The CDR3 spans 12 residues. This CDR3 reads CASSLIRETQYF. Here the CDR3 DNA reads TGTGCCAGCAGCTTAATACGGGAGACCCAGTACTTC.

This clonotype was counted many times. The chain has TRBV7-6 and TRBJ2-3, with TRBD2 matching 9 bases. The ends lost 4 bases at V and 5 bases at J; junction bases unmatched: 10. The CDR3 is 16 amino acids. Germline V gene lookup returns CDR1 SGHVS and CDR2 FNYEAQ. The CDR3 DNA is TGTGCCAGCAGCTCATCAGGGCGGGAGGGCGGAGATACGCAGTATTTT. This translates into CASSSSGREGGDTQYF.

Ten or more counts support this clonotype. V is TRBV18 and J is TRBJ2-7; 10 bases fit TRBD1. The length of the CDR3 is 14 residues. V shed 3 bases and J 6 bases; nucleotides not matched to a gene: 5. Per the germline V gene, CDR1 is KGHSH and CDR2 is LQKENI. The CDR3 spells CASSPYGQGVEQYF. DNA for the CDR3: TGTGCCAGCTCACCTTATGGACAGGGGGTCGAGCAGTACTTC.

This clonotype showed up just a few times. The chain has TRBV11-2 and TRBJ1-1, with no clear D. Per the germline V gene, CDR1 is SGHAT and CDR2 is FQNNGV. The length of the CDR3 is 12 residues. Trimming left V 5 bases short and J 7 bases short, with 11 bases between. The CDR3 nucleotides read TGTGCCAGCAGCCGGGCGTATGGTGAAGCTTTCTTT. Protein sequence: CASSRAYGEAFF.

For this clonotype: Just one base apart from a much larger clone, this may be a read error. The V and J genes are TRBV6-8 and TRBJ1-2; D not resolved. This CDR3 is 13 amino acids long. CDR1 and CDR2 from the germline V gene are MNHGY and SAAAGT. As DNA, the CDR3 is TGTGCCCGCAGTTCAGTTCGGGGATCGGGCTACACCTTC. It specifies CARSSVRGSGYTF.

This clonotype has just a few counts. The chain couples TRBV11-3 to TRBJ2-3; 9 bases match TRBD1. Germline CDR1 is SGHNT and CDR2 is YENEEA. With V trimmed by 5 bases and J by 2 bases, 20 bases remained unmatched. The CDR3 is 20 residues long. The CDR3 DNA reads as TGTGCCAGCAGCCCAGGACAGGGGATAGTAGCGGGCCCATTCACAGATACGCAGTATTTT. This sequence encodes CASSPGQGIVAGPFTDTQYF.

This clonotype was seen more than once but under ten times. The chain has TRBV27 and TRBJ2-5; TRBD1 is a possible D gene (5 bases). Trimming cost V 8 bases and J 3 bases, with 10 bases left between them. The germline gives CDR1 MNHEY, CDR2 SMNVEV (reference sequence). The CDR3 extends over 12 amino acids. The CDR3 spells CASGFREETQYF. The CDR3 region has the DNA TGTGCCAGCGGGTTCAGGGAAGAGACCCAGTACTTC.

This clonotype was detected ten times or more. The chain recombines TRBV12-3 or TRBV12-4 with TRBJ2-5; D is undetermined. The CDR3 loop spans 14 amino acids. With 4 bases removed from V and 3 bases from J, the gap between germline ends came to 12 bases. In nucleotides, the CDR3 is TGTGCCAGCAGTTCCTCAAATGGGAAAGAGACCCAGTACTTC. Its translation: CASSSSNGKETQYF.